This is a list of T cell receptor beta chains from one sample in a study of cytomegalovirus exposure and HLA in healthy donors. Using immunoSEQ multiplex PCR, the repertoire was profiled, and TCRdb retains in-frame clones only, with some absent. The profile covers a few hundred thousand clones, with roughly 80% appearing a single time and around 0.2% taken by the ten largest. The sample was PBMCs. The receptor set was obtained from a girl aged 2-9 years in good health and CMV-seronegative. Each CDR3 is given with its conserved first and last residue. D genes are given only for firm matches.

CDR3aa	d_gene	v_gene	j_gene
CASKRQPYQETQYF	-	TRBV27	TRBJ2-5
CASSLAREQFF	-	TRBV5-1	TRBJ2-1
CTSSQEEERSTDTQYF	-	TRBV1	TRBJ2-3
CASSEGGSYEQYF	-	TRBV10-2	TRBJ2-7
CASSLGGRSYEQYF	-	TRBV5-6	TRBJ2-7
CASSFGTGIQETQYF	TRBD1	TRBV5-1	TRBJ2-5
CASSHQWRDYNYEQYF	TRBD2	TRBV14	-
CASTGQGANGYTF	TRBD1	TRBV19	TRBJ1-2
CASGDSFWPQHF	TRBD1	TRBV6-1	TRBJ1-5
CASSTGTSGLSSYNEQFF	TRBD2	TRBV5-1	TRBJ2-1
CASSDVAGGPNEQFF	TRBD2	TRBV6-4	TRBJ2-1
CASTSDWDTNEQFF	-	TRBV14	TRBJ2-1
CASSPRAQNTEAFF	-	TRBV27	TRBJ1-1
CASSFLPAGAAGSYEQYF	TRBD2	TRBV7-9	TRBJ2-7
CASSPGGGRSYNEQFF	TRBD2	TRBV18	TRBJ2-1
CAGPIGGMYTGELFF	TRBD2	TRBV7-9	TRBJ2-2
CASSLRGLPSFGNTIYF	-	TRBV19	TRBJ1-3
CASGRTRGEDTQYF	-	TRBV2	TRBJ2-3
CASSPAVPNTEAFF	-	TRBV18	TRBJ1-1
CASSPPYTGELFF	-	TRBV5-4	TRBJ2-2
CATSRGVGVLTGELFF	-	TRBV15	TRBJ2-2
CASSLWAGGSYEQFF	TRBD1	TRBV5-1	TRBJ2-1
CASSLGESRIYGYTF	-	TRBV5-6	TRBJ1-2
CASGGDEQFF	TRBD2	TRBV2	TRBJ2-1
CASSQQGPSYNEQFF	TRBD1	TRBV5-6	TRBJ2-1
CASSAGETQYF	-	TRBV9	TRBJ2-5
CASSPGGGNTEAFF	-	TRBV6-5	TRBJ1-1
CASSPATIRTSGREKLFF	-	TRBV5-1	TRBJ1-4
CASRIQGSTEAFF	TRBD1	TRBV2	TRBJ1-1
CASSFSNTEAFF	-	TRBV7-9	TRBJ1-1
CASSQDTAGRQPQHF	-	TRBV4-1	TRBJ1-5
CASRPGAGDQPQHF	-	TRBV2	TRBJ1-5
CASSLGQPSPYNEQFF	-	TRBV7-3	TRBJ2-1
CASSPQTGGPYEQYF	TRBD1	TRBV2	TRBJ2-7
CASSLEGRQGRADTQYF	-	TRBV7-6	TRBJ2-3
CAISEPQAAYEQYF	-	TRBV10-3	TRBJ2-7
CASSSGTGHNEQFF	TRBD1	TRBV5-1	TRBJ2-1
CAIRGSDKAFF	-	TRBV10-3	TRBJ1-1
CASSRTDNEQFF	-	TRBV7-9	TRBJ2-1
CASSPTSSTDTQYF	TRBD2	TRBV5-1	TRBJ2-3
CAIISGDTQYF	-	TRBV2	TRBJ2-3
CASSEALSGTSLDEQYF	TRBD2	TRBV2	-
CASSLVGGGYGYTF	-	TRBV7-2	TRBJ1-2
CASSLAQGQRTYGYTF	-	TRBV7-9	TRBJ1-2
CASSLRTSGGYSSYEQYF	TRBD2	TRBV27	TRBJ2-7
CASSASTGNEQFF	-	TRBV19	TRBJ2-1
CASRANRGFQETQYF	TRBD1	TRBV6-1	TRBJ2-5
CASSPLLGGTEAFF	-	TRBV6-5	TRBJ1-1
CASSRGTANSEQYF	TRBD1	TRBV19	TRBJ2-7
CASSLVAGSPYEQYF	-	TRBV11-2	TRBJ2-7
CASVGLTGGFGYTF	TRBD1	TRBV10-2	TRBJ1-2
CASSLIGDRATGANVLTF	TRBD1	TRBV7-9	TRBJ2-6
CASSSDRGLNYEQYF	-	TRBV7-9	TRBJ2-7